A selection of T cell receptor beta chains follows, all from one sample in a study of blood T cell repertoires in COVID-19. This table comes from immunoSEQ multiplex PCR, and its TCRdb copy is limited to in-frame clones, with some not included. In the table there are 110,000 to 150,000 clones, approximately 86% of which are singletons. The sample comprised peripheral blood. The receptors originated from a human donor in a cohort sampled during active COVID-19. Both conserved end residues are part of each CDR3. The D gene is left open where the match is weak. Only some rows state a clone size, as once, few, many or a class for expanded clones.

V,J,D,size,CDR3,DNA
TRBV7-9,TRBJ2-3,TRBD1,.,CASSYGQGATDTQYF,TGTGCCAGCAGCTACGGACAGGGGGCCACAGATACGCAGTATTTT
TRBV18,TRBJ1-4,.,once,CASSPQERGTNEKLFF,TGTGCCAGCTCTCCTCAAGAAAGGGGAACTAATGAAAAACTGTTTTTT
TRBV19,TRBJ1-4,.,.,CASTLGGMNEKLFF,TGTGCCAGTACCCTCGGGGGTATGAATGAAAAACTGTTTTTT
TRBV7-2,TRBJ1-2,.,.,CASSLAQGFYGYTF,TGTGCCAGCAGCTTAGCACAGGGATTCTATGGCTACACCTTC
TRBV19,TRBJ2-7,.,.,CASSSGSSYEQYF,TGTGCCAGTAGTAGTGGTAGCTCCTACGAGCAGTACTTC
TRBV4-1,TRBJ1-1,.,.,CASSIRQLGTEAFF,TGCGCCAGCAGCATACGACAGTTGGGCACTGAAGCTTTCTTT
TRBV5-6,TRBJ2-1,TRBD2,.,CASSLRTSGYNEQFF,TGTGCCAGCAGCTTGAGGACTAGCGGATACAATGAGCAGTTCTTC
TRBV11-2,TRBJ2-7,.,.,CASNYDTGLSYEQYF,TGTGCCAGCAACTACGATACAGGTCTCTCCTACGAGCAGTACTTC
TRBV5-1,TRBJ2-1,TRBD2,many,CASSFTGLAGVYNEQFF,TGCGCCAGCAGCTTTACCGGACTAGCGGGCGTCTACAATGAGCAGTTCTTC
TRBV18,TRBJ2-5,TRBD1,.,CASSRQGRETQYF,TGTGCCAGCTCACGACAGGGAAGAGAGACCCAGTACTTC
TRBV27,TRBJ2-7,.,.,CASSFAPGAGANYEQYF,TGTGCCAGCAGTTTCGCCCCGGGGGCGGGGGCCAACTACGAGCAGTACTTC
TRBV7-9,TRBJ2-7,.,.,CASSRRQDNSYEQYF,TGTGCCAGCAGCCGGAGACAGGACAACTCCTACGAGCAGTACTTC
TRBV20-1,TRBJ2-1,.,.,CSASGDEQFF,TGCAGTGCTAGTGGAGATGAGCAGTTCTTC
TRBV7-3,TRBJ2-5,.,.,CASSSRYQETQYF,TGTGCCAGCAGCTCCCGGTACCAAGAGACCCAGTACTTC
TRBV5-1,TRBJ1-2,TRBD1,.,CASSVRQGGYGYTF,TGCGCCAGCAGCGTGAGACAGGGGGGATATGGCTACACCTTC
TRBV9,TRBJ2-1,.,once,CASSVETGEGNEQFF,TGTGCCAGCAGCGTAGAAACGGGAGAGGGTAATGAGCAGTTCTTC
TRBV28,TRBJ2-3,.,.,CASSLRTSTDTQYF,TGTGCCAGCAGTTTACGCACTAGCACAGATACGCAGTATTTT
TRBV5-4,TRBJ2-1,TRBD2,few,CASSFSSGGANEQFF,TGTGCCAGCAGCTTTTCTAGCGGGGGGGCCAATGAGCAGTTCTTC
TRBV27,TRBJ2-7,.,.,CASSLLDKRQGPPEPSYEQYF,TGTGCCAGCAGTTTATTGGACAAGCGACAAGGACCTCCGGAACCATCCTACGAGCAGTACTTC
TRBV15,TRBJ1-5,.,.,CATSRGGRPRDNQPQHF,TGTGCCACCAGCAGGGGGGGGAGGCCGAGAGACAATCAGCCCCAGCATTTT
TRBV7-9,TRBJ2-3,TRBD1,.,CASSLGRQGATDTQYF,TGTGCCAGCAGCTTAGGGAGACAGGGGGCGACAGATACGCAGTATTTT
TRBV28,TRBJ2-1,TRBD2,once,CASSLLLASSSYNEQFF,TGTGCCAGCAGTTTACTACTAGCGTCAAGCTCCTACAATGAGCAGTTCTTC
TRBV7-2,TRBJ2-1,TRBD2,.,CASSLLAGDNEQFF,TGTGCCAGCAGCTTACTAGCGGGGGACAATGAGCAGTTCTTC
TRBV5-6,TRBJ1-3,.,.,CASSVDSSGNTIYF,TGTGCCAGCAGCGTTGACAGCTCTGGAAACACCATATATTTT
TRBV30,TRBJ1-4,.,.,CAWSVQPGWGANEKLFF,TGTGCCTGGAGTGTACAGCCAGGGTGGGGGGCTAATGAAAAACTGTTTTTT
TRBV4-1,TRBJ2-4,TRBD1,.,CASSQGAGQGGNIQYF,TGCGCCAGCAGCCAAGGCGCAGGACAGGGGGGGAACATTCAGTACTTC
TRBV5-1,TRBJ2-6,TRBD1,.,CASSSQGPGANVLTF,TGCGCCAGCAGCTCACAGGGGCCTGGGGCCAACGTCCTGACTTTC
TRBV28,TRBJ1-1,.,.,CASSLHGQNTEAFF,TGTGCCAGCAGTTTACATGGACAGAACACTGAAGCTTTCTTT
TRBV5-1,TRBJ2-1,TRBD2,once,CASSLEVYWRGNPNNEQFF,TGCGCCAGCAGCTTGGAAGTGTATTGGCGGGGGAACCCTAATAATGAGCAGTTCTTC
TRBV12-5,TRBJ2-7,.,few,CASGLWSVPFEQYF,TGTGCTAGTGGTTTGTGGTCAGTACCCTTCGAGCAGTACTTC
TRBV19,TRBJ2-1,.,.,CASSLTGNLYNEQFF,TGTGCCAGTAGTCTTACAGGGAACCTCTACAATGAGCAGTTCTTC
TRBV9,TRBJ1-4,TRBD1,few,CASSGTGGTNEKLFF,TGTGCCAGCAGCGGGACAGGAGGAACTAATGAAAAACTGTTTTTT
TRBV19,TRBJ2-3,TRBD1,.,CASSIRTGGKDTQYF,TGTGCCAGTAGTATTCGAACAGGGGGCAAAGATACGCAGTATTTT
TRBV7-9,TRBJ1-1,TRBD1,.,CASSFDRDVMNTEAFF,TGTGCCAGCAGCTTCGACAGGGATGTTATGAACACTGAAGCTTTCTTT
TRBV19,TRBJ1-5,.,.,CASSIREEVEQPQHF,TGTGCCAGTAGTATCAGGGAAGAGGTCGAACAGCCCCAGCATTTT
TRBV29-1,TRBJ2-7,.,.,CSVESLYEQYF,TGCAGCGTTGAATCTCTTTACGAGCAGTACTTC
TRBV5-1,TRBJ1-1,.,.,CASSLERDAEAFF,TGCGCCAGCAGCTTGGAGAGGGATGCTGAAGCTTTCTTT
TRBV12-3/TRBV12-4,TRBJ1-2,.,few,CASSPRVLYGYTF,TGTGCCAGCAGTCCCCGGGTCCTCTATGGCTACACCTTC
TRBV29-1,TRBJ2-7,.,.,CSVETRRGYEQYF,TGCAGCGTTGAAACGAGGAGAGGATACGAGCAGTACTTC
TRBV5-1,TRBJ2-3,.,.,CASSLSLSQADTQYF,TGCGCCAGCAGCTTGAGCCTTTCCCAAGCAGATACGCAGTATTTT
TRBV2,TRBJ2-1,TRBD1,.,CASSGYRGGNEQFF,TGTGCCAGCAGTGGCTACAGGGGTGGGAATGAGCAGTTCTTC
TRBV5-6,TRBJ2-7,TRBD1,.,CASSPKGQGDWYEQYF,TGTGCCAGCAGCCCTAAGGGACAGGGAGATTGGTACGAGCAGTACTTC